The clone carrying this T cell receptor beta chain was observed a few times. The antigen remains undetermined. Next came a second PCR, run for roughly 6 to 11 cycles, which used a sample-barcoded 5' primer along with a J-beta primer mix. Through a template-switch adaptor with 12 random nucleotides, each cDNA molecule received a tag. TCRdb used MiXCR to reprocess the 5' RACE reads, holding one entry per CDR3 protein. The sample has about 640,000 distinct CDR3 sequences; roughly three fifths are singletons. These data come from a study of blood T cells in healthy people across ages. Study observations and caveats: Older age coincided with a roughly linear decline in TCR beta diversity per million T cells. Both higher diversity and more naive CD4+ cells marked long-lived donors when set against aged donors.

This CDR3 has 13 amino acids. Trimming cost V 1 base and J 12 bases, with 13 bases left between them. The germline CDR1 and CDR2 sequences are LNHNV and YYDKDF (reference sequence). The clonotype originates from a man in his sixties in good health. What was sequenced was blood. This chain uses TRBV15 with TRBJ2-4; no clear D gene. The CDR3 reads CATSRARTATQYF. DNA of the CDR3: TGTGCCACCAGCAGAGCAAGGACCGCCACTCAGTACTTC.